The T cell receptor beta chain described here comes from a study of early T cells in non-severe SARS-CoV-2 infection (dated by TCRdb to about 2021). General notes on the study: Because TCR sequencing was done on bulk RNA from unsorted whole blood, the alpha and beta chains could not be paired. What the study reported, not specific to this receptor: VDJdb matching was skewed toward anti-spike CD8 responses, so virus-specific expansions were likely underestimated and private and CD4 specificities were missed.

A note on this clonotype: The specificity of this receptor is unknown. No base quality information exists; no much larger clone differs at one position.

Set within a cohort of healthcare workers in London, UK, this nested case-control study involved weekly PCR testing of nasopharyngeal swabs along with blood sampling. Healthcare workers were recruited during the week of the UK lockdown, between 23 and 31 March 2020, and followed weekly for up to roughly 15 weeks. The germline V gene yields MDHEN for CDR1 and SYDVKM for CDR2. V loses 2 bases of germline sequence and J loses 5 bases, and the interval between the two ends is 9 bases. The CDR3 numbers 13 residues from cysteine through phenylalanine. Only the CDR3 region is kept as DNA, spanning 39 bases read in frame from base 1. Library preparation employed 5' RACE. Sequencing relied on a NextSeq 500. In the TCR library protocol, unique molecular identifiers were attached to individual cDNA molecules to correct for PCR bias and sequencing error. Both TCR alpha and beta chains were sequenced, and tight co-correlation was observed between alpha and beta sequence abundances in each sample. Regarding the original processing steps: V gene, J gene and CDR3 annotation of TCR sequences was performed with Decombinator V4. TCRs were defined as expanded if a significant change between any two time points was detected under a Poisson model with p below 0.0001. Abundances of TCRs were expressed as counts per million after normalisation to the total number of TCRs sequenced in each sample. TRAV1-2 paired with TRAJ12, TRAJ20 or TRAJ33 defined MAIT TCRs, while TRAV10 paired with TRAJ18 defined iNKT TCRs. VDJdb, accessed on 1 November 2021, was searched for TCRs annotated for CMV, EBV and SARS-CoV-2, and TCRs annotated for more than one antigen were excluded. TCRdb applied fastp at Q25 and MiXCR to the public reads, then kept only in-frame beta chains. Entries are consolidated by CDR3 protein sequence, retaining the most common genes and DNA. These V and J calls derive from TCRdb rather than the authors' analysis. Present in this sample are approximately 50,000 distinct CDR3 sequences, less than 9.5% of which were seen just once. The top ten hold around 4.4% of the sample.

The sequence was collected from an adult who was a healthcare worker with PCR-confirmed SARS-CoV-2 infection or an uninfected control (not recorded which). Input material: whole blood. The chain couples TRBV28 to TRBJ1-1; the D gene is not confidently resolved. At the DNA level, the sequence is TGTGCCAGCAGTTTAGATAGGGAGACTGAAGCTTTCTTT. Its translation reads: CASSLDRETEAFF. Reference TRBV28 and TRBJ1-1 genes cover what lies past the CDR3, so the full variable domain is DVKVTQSSRYLVKRTGEKVFLECVQDMDHENMFWYRQDPGLGLRLIYFSYDVKMKEKGDIPEGYSVSREKKERFSLILESASTNQTSMYLCASSLDRETEAFFGQGTRLTVV.